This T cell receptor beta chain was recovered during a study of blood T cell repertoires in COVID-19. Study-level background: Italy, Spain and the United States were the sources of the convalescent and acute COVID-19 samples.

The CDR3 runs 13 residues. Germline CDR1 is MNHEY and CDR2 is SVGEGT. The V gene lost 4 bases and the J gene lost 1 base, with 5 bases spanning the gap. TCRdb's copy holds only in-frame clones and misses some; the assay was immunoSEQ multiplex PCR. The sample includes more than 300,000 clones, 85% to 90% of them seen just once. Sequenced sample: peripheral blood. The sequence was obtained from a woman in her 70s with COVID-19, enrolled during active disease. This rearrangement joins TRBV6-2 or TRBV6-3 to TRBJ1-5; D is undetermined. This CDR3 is CASSSRSNQPQHF. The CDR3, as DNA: TGTGCCAGCAGTTCCAGGAGCAATCAGCCCCAGCATTTT.